This is a list of T cell receptor beta chains from one sample in a study of metastatic and nonmetastatic thyroid tumors. TCRdb re-called clones via MiXCR from the PCR reads. The data hold around 20,000 clones, with 22% observed a single time. Sequencing was done on a sample of adjacent normal tissue. These receptors all stem from a female donor with papillary thyroid cancer or a benign thyroid nodule (not recorded which). Some clones in this sample may be carry-over from other donors' samples. Both conserved end residues are part of each CDR3. Each record gives: D gene, J gene, clone size, V gene, CDR3 DNA, CDR3 protein. The D gene is left open where the match is weak. Where a row states a size, it is once, few, many or the class of an expanded clone; other rows omit it.

d_gene: -
j_gene: TRBJ1-1
abundance: medium-sized
v_gene: TRBV7-2
CDR3nt: TGTGCCAGCACCCAGGGAGGGGGAAGGACTGAAGCTTTCTTT
CDR3aa: CASTQGGGRTEAFF

d_gene: -
j_gene: TRBJ2-1
abundance: few
v_gene: TRBV12-3/TRBV12-4
CDR3nt: TGTGCCAGCAGTTCTCCTCGAAGTAGCGGCAGCCGGGATCAGTGCTTC
CDR3aa: CASSSPRSSGSRDQCF

d_gene: -
j_gene: TRBJ1-1
abundance: -
v_gene: TRBV10-1
CDR3nt: TGCGCCAGCATTTCTATTACAGGAGGAGCTTTCTTT
CDR3aa: CASISITGGAFF

d_gene: -
j_gene: TRBJ1-5
abundance: few
v_gene: TRBV6-6
CDR3nt: TGTGCCAGCAGTTACGAGGGGGGGTTGACATATAGCAATCAGCCCCAGCATTTT
CDR3aa: CASSYEGGLTYSNQPQHF

d_gene: -
j_gene: TRBJ1-5
abundance: few
v_gene: TRBV12-3/TRBV12-4
CDR3nt: TGTGCCAGCAGTCGGAGGGATAGCAATCAGCCCCAGCATTTT
CDR3aa: CASSRRDSNQPQHF

d_gene: TRBD2
j_gene: TRBJ2-7
abundance: few
v_gene: TRBV27
CDR3nt: TGTGCCAGCAGCTCCGGGACTAGCGGGATCGAGCAGTACTTC
CDR3aa: CASSSGTSGIEQYF

d_gene: TRBD2
j_gene: TRBJ2-7
abundance: -
v_gene: TRBV15
CDR3nt: TGTGCCACCAGCCGTCGGGGGGGGGCCTCCTACGAGCAGTACTTC
CDR3aa: CATSRRGGASYEQYF

d_gene: TRBD1
j_gene: TRBJ2-5
abundance: -
v_gene: TRBV10-2
CDR3nt: TGCGCCAGCAGCCTAGGACAGGGCCAAGAGACCCAGTACTTC
CDR3aa: CASSLGQGQETQYF

d_gene: TRBD1
j_gene: TRBJ2-3
abundance: many
v_gene: TRBV7-7
CDR3nt: TGTGCCAGCAGCTTAGCGGGGTGGGGTCCCCTACGGGACAGCAACACAGATACGCAGTATTTT
CDR3aa: CASSLAGWGPLRDSNTDTQYF

d_gene: -
j_gene: TRBJ1-5
abundance: few
v_gene: TRBV2
CDR3nt: TGTGCCAGCATGGGTGAGAATCAGCCCCAGCATTTT
CDR3aa: CASMGENQPQHF

d_gene: TRBD2
j_gene: TRBJ2-7
abundance: few
v_gene: TRBV20-1
CDR3nt: TGCAGTGCTAGGGGACTAGCATCCTACGAGCAGTACTTC
CDR3aa: CSARGLASYEQYF

d_gene: -
j_gene: TRBJ1-4
abundance: -
v_gene: TRBV5-1
CDR3nt: TGCGCCAGCAGCTTGGGTGGGACACGTGAAAAACTGTTTTTT
CDR3aa: CASSLGGTREKLFF

d_gene: -
j_gene: TRBJ1-1
abundance: few
v_gene: TRBV12-3/TRBV12-4
CDR3nt: TGTGCCAGCAGTTTGACAGAGGGAAAGACTGAAGCTTTCTTT
CDR3aa: CASSLTEGKTEAFF

d_gene: -
j_gene: TRBJ1-2
abundance: medium-sized
v_gene: TRBV20-1
CDR3nt: TGCAGTGCTCGGGTAGGGAGGGGTGGCTACACCTTC
CDR3aa: CSARVGRGGYTF

d_gene: -
j_gene: TRBJ2-3
abundance: -
v_gene: TRBV27
CDR3nt: TGTGCCAGCGGACAAACAAGCACAGATACGCAGTATTTT
CDR3aa: CASGQTSTDTQYF

d_gene: -
j_gene: TRBJ1-2
abundance: many
v_gene: TRBV11-2
CDR3nt: TGTGCCAGCAGCTTAATTCGGGGGGGCTACACCTTC
CDR3aa: CASSLIRGGYTF

d_gene: TRBD2
j_gene: TRBJ2-3
abundance: few
v_gene: TRBV6-5
CDR3nt: TGTGCCAGCAGATCCAGGGGTGCGGGAGGGCCGCCAGATACGCAGTATTTT
CDR3aa: CASRSRGAGGPPDTQYF

d_gene: -
j_gene: TRBJ1-1
abundance: many
v_gene: TRBV10-3
CDR3nt: TGTGCCATCAGTGAATACAACACTGAAGCTTTCTTT
CDR3aa: CAISEYNTEAFF

d_gene: -
j_gene: TRBJ2-3
abundance: medium-sized
v_gene: TRBV7-3
CDR3nt: TGTGCCAGCAGCTTAGCGATCACAGATACGCAGTATTTT
CDR3aa: CASSLAITDTQYF

d_gene: TRBD2
j_gene: TRBJ2-1
abundance: medium-sized
v_gene: TRBV9
CDR3nt: TGTGCCAGCAGCGCTAGACTAGCGGGTCACAATGAGCAGTTCTTC
CDR3aa: CASSARLAGHNEQFF

d_gene: -
j_gene: TRBJ2-2
abundance: -
v_gene: TRBV4-2
CDR3nt: TGTGCCAGCAGCCAAGCCGGTGGGCCTGTGGGCACCGGGGAGCTGTTTTTT
CDR3aa: CASSQAGGPVGTGELFF

d_gene: TRBD2
j_gene: TRBJ2-2
abundance: -
v_gene: TRBV24-1
CDR3nt: TGTTCCACCAGTGATTATACTGGGACTAGCGTGAGCTACGACACCGGTGAGCTGTTTTTT
CDR3aa: CSTSDYTGTSVSYDTGELFF

d_gene: -
j_gene: TRBJ2-2
abundance: many
v_gene: TRBV12-3/TRBV12-4
CDR3nt: TGTGCCAGCAGTTTAGCGAGTCAGTACGGGGAGCTGTTTTTT
CDR3aa: CASSLASQYGELFF

d_gene: -
j_gene: TRBJ2-1
abundance: few
v_gene: TRBV7-2
CDR3nt: TGTGCCAGCAGCTGGGTGAACAATGAGCAGTTCTTC
CDR3aa: CASSWVNNEQFF

d_gene: TRBD1
j_gene: TRBJ2-2
abundance: medium-sized
v_gene: TRBV7-2
CDR3nt: TGTGCCAGCAGCCGTGGGGACAGGGTTTTCACCGGGGAGCTGTTTTTT
CDR3aa: CASSRGDRVFTGELFF

d_gene: -
j_gene: TRBJ2-2
abundance: -
v_gene: TRBV11-2
CDR3nt: TGTGCCAGCAGCTTCAGGGGGGATAGGGTTTTCACCGGGGAGCTGTTTTTT
CDR3aa: CASSFRGDRVFTGELFF

d_gene: -
j_gene: TRBJ2-7
abundance: -
v_gene: TRBV28
CDR3nt: TGTGCCAGCAGTTTAACGAGCTCCTACGAGCAGTACTTC
CDR3aa: CASSLTSSYEQYF

d_gene: TRBD2
j_gene: TRBJ2-7
abundance: many
v_gene: TRBV10-2
CDR3nt: TGCGCCAGCAGTGAGACTAGCGGGAGGGCCTGGCACGAGCAGTACTTC
CDR3aa: CASSETSGRAWHEQYF

d_gene: -
j_gene: TRBJ1-3
abundance: -
v_gene: TRBV5-5
CDR3nt: TGTGCGAGCACTGAGGGAAACACCATATATTTT
CDR3aa: CASTEGNTIYF

d_gene: -
j_gene: TRBJ1-2
abundance: -
v_gene: TRBV2
CDR3nt: TGTGCCAGCAGTGATTTGGGGGGATCCTATGGCTACACCTTC
CDR3aa: CASSDLGGSYGYTF

d_gene: -
j_gene: TRBJ1-2
abundance: many
v_gene: TRBV5-5
CDR3nt: TGTGCCAGCAGCTTGGCGCTAGGCTATGGCTACACCTTC
CDR3aa: CASSLALGYGYTF

d_gene: -
j_gene: TRBJ2-1
abundance: medium-sized
v_gene: TRBV6-2/TRBV6-3
CDR3nt: TGTGCCAGCAGTTACTCCGGGGTCCTAAATGAGCAGTTCTTC
CDR3aa: CASSYSGVLNEQFF

d_gene: TRBD2
j_gene: TRBJ2-7
abundance: few
v_gene: TRBV11-2
CDR3nt: TGTGCCAGCAGCTTAGAAAGTACGGGTTGGGCTAGCGGGAGTAGAGGCGAGCAGTACTTC
CDR3aa: CASSLESTGWASGSRGEQYF

d_gene: TRBD2
j_gene: TRBJ2-3
abundance: many
v_gene: TRBV29-1
CDR3nt: TGCAGCGTAAAGCGGGGGGCTGAAGATACGCAGTATTTT
CDR3aa: CSVKRGAEDTQYF

d_gene: -
j_gene: TRBJ2-7
abundance: many
v_gene: TRBV20-1
CDR3nt: TGCAGTGCTAGTTTCGGTTACGAGCAGTACTTC
CDR3aa: CSASFGYEQYF

d_gene: -
j_gene: TRBJ2-7
abundance: few
v_gene: TRBV6-2/TRBV6-3
CDR3nt: TGTGCCAGCAGCATTAGGGCTACAGCATTATACGAGCAGTACTTC
CDR3aa: CASSIRATALYEQYF

d_gene: -
j_gene: TRBJ1-2
abundance: many
v_gene: TRBV18
CDR3nt: TGTGCCAGCTCACTACAAGGGTCGGACTATGGCTACACCTTC
CDR3aa: CASSLQGSDYGYTF

d_gene: TRBD1
j_gene: TRBJ1-1
abundance: medium-sized
v_gene: TRBV19
CDR3nt: TGTGCCAGTAGCGGGACAGGGAGGGGGAGCACTGAAGCTTTCTTT
CDR3aa: CASSGTGRGSTEAFF

d_gene: -
j_gene: TRBJ2-1
abundance: medium-sized
v_gene: TRBV12-3/TRBV12-4
CDR3nt: TGTGCCAGCAGCCCCCGAGTCGGGAGTTATGAGCAGTTCTTC
CDR3aa: CASSPRVGSYEQFF

d_gene: -
j_gene: TRBJ1-2
abundance: few
v_gene: TRBV12-3/TRBV12-4
CDR3nt: TGTGCCAGCACGAAAAGTCGCGGCGACGACTATGGCTACACCTTC
CDR3aa: CASTKSRGDDYGYTF

d_gene: -
j_gene: TRBJ2-7
abundance: many
v_gene: TRBV30
CDR3nt: TGTGCCTGGAGTGGAGGGAATCCTAGCTCCTACGAGCAGTACTTC
CDR3aa: CAWSGGNPSSYEQYF

d_gene: -
j_gene: TRBJ2-7
abundance: -
v_gene: TRBV7-6
CDR3nt: TGTGCCAGCAGCTTAGCCGGGACTGGGGGTTACGAGCAGTACTTC
CDR3aa: CASSLAGTGGYEQYF

d_gene: -
j_gene: TRBJ1-6
abundance: few
v_gene: TRBV6-1
CDR3nt: TGTGCCAGTAACAGGGCCAGAATGGGATCACCCCTCCACTTT
CDR3aa: CASNRARMGSPLHF

d_gene: -
j_gene: TRBJ1-5
abundance: few
v_gene: TRBV28
CDR3nt: TGTGCCAGCAGTTTTGACAGCAATCAGCCCCAGCATTTT
CDR3aa: CASSFDSNQPQHF

d_gene: TRBD2
j_gene: TRBJ2-2
abundance: -
v_gene: TRBV20-1
CDR3nt: TGCAGTGCCCAGCAGTTCGCTAGCGGGCTCACCGGGGAGCTGTTTTTT
CDR3aa: CSAQQFASGLTGELFF

d_gene: TRBD1
j_gene: TRBJ1-6
abundance: -
v_gene: TRBV20-1
CDR3nt: TGCAGTGCCGGCCGGGACAGGCATAATTCACCCCTCCACTTT
CDR3aa: CSAGRDRHNSPLHF

d_gene: -
j_gene: TRBJ2-2
abundance: medium-sized
v_gene: TRBV27
CDR3nt: TGTGCCAGCAGTTCCCGGCTCGGGGGAAGCGGGCCCGGGGAGCTGTTTTTT
CDR3aa: CASSSRLGGSGPGELFF

d_gene: TRBD1
j_gene: TRBJ2-3
abundance: few
v_gene: TRBV2
CDR3nt: TGTGCCAGCGACCCGGGACAGGGGGCAGATACGCAGTATTTT
CDR3aa: CASDPGQGADTQYF

d_gene: TRBD2
j_gene: TRBJ2-1
abundance: -
v_gene: TRBV20-1
CDR3nt: TGCAGCGCGGGACTAGCCCACAATGAGCAGTTCTTC
CDR3aa: CSAGLAHNEQFF

d_gene: -
j_gene: TRBJ2-4
abundance: many
v_gene: TRBV20-1
CDR3nt: TGCAGTGCTAGAGATCTGGTCGAGGTGCGGGGTCCAATCATTCAGTACTTC
CDR3aa: CSARDLVEVRGPIIQYF

d_gene: -
j_gene: TRBJ2-3
abundance: -
v_gene: TRBV11-2
CDR3nt: TGTGCCAGCAGCTTTATCCCCACAGATACGCAGTATTTT
CDR3aa: CASSFIPTDTQYF

d_gene: TRBD1
j_gene: TRBJ1-5
abundance: few
v_gene: TRBV19
CDR3nt: TGTGCCAGTCGGGGACCGGGACAGCGGGATCAGCCCCAGCATTTT
CDR3aa: CASRGPGQRDQPQHF

d_gene: TRBD2
j_gene: TRBJ2-7
abundance: -
v_gene: TRBV20-1
CDR3nt: TGCAGTGCTTCCGGGACTAGTTCCTACGAGCAGTACTTC
CDR3aa: CSASGTSSYEQYF

d_gene: -
j_gene: TRBJ2-3
abundance: many
v_gene: TRBV11-2
CDR3nt: TGTGCCAGCAGCTTTAATCGGGGGTTAGATACGCAGTATTTT
CDR3aa: CASSFNRGLDTQYF

d_gene: -
j_gene: TRBJ1-3
abundance: -
v_gene: TRBV30
CDR3nt: TGTGCCTGGAAGAAGTCTGGAAACACCATATATTTT
CDR3aa: CAWKKSGNTIYF

d_gene: -
j_gene: TRBJ1-4
abundance: many
v_gene: TRBV7-2
CDR3nt: TGTGCCAGCAGCCCAGGCGGGGCTGCAGGTAATGAAAAACTGTTTTTT
CDR3aa: CASSPGGAAGNEKLFF

d_gene: TRBD1
j_gene: TRBJ2-7
abundance: -
v_gene: TRBV10-3
CDR3nt: TGTGCCATCAGTGAGCCAATAAAGGGGACAGGTACCTACGAGCAGTACTTC
CDR3aa: CAISEPIKGTGTYEQYF